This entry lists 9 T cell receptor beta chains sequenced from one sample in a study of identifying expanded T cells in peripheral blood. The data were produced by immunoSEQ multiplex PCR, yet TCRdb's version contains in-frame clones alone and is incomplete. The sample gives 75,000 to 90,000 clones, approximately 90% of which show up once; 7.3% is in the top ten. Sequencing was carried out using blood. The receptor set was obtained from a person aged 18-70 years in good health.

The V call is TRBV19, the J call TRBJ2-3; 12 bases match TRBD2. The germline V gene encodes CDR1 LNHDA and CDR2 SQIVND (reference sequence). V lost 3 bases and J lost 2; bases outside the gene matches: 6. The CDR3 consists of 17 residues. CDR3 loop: CASSIERTSGNTDTQYF. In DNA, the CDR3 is TGTGCCAGTAGTATCGAGAGGACTAGCGGGAACACAGATACGCAGTATTTT.

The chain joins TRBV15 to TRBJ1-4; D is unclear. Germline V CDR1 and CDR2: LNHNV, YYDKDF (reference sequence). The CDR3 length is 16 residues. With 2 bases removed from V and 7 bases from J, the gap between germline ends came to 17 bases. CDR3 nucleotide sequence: TGTGCCACCAGCAGACCTACGAGCGGGGTTCGTGAAAAACTGTTTTTT. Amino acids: CATSRPTSGVREKLFF.

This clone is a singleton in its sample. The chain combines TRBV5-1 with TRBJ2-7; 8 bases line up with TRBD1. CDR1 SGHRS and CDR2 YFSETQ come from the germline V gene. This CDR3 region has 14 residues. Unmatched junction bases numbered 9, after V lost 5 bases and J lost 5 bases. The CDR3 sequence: CASRYTGGSNEQYF. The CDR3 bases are TGCGCCAGCAGGTACACAGGGGGATCCAACGAGCAGTACTTC.

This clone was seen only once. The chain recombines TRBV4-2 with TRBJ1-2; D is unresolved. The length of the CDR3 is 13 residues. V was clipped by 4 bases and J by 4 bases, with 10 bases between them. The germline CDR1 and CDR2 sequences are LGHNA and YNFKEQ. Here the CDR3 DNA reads TGTGCCAGCAGCCCCGAAGTAGGCTATGGCTACACCTTC. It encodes CASSPEVGYGYTF.

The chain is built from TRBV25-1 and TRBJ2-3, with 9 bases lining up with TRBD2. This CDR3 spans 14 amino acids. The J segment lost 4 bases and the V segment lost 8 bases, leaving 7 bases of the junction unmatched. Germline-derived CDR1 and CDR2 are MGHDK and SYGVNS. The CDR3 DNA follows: TGTGCCAGCTCCGCGGGAGGGGGTGCAGATACGCAGTATTTT. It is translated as CASSAGGGADTQYF.

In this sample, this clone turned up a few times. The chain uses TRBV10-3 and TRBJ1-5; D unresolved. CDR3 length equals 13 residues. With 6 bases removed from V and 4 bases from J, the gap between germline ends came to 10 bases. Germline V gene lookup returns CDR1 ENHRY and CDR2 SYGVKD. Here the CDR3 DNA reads TGTGCCATCAGACCCGAAGGGAATCAGCCCCAGCATTTT. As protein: CAIRPEGNQPQHF.

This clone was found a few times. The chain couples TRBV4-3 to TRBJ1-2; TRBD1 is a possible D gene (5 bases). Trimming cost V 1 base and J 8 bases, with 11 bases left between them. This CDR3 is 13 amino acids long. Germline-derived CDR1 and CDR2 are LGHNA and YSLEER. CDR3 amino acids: CASSQAGGGGYTF. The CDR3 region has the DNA TGCGCCAGCAGCCAAGCCGGGGGTGGGGGCTACACCTTC.

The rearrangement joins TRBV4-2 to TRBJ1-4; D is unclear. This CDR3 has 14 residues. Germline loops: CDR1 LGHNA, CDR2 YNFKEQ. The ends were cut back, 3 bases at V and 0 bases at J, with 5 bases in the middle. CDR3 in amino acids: CASSQAPTNEKLFF. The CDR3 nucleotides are TGTGCCAGCAGCCAGGCACCAACTAATGAAAAACTGTTTTTT.

The CDR3 DNA reads as TGTGCCAGCAGTGAAGCGATAATTACCGGGAGTAACTATGGCTACACCTTC. Translation: CASSEAIITGSNYGYTF. The chain uses TRBV6-1 and TRBJ1-2; D gene ambiguous. This CDR3 contains 17 residues. Trimming removed 0 bases from V and 1 base from J, with 15 bases in between. CDR1 is MNHNS and CDR2 is SASEGT in the germline V gene.